This TCR beta chain was recovered during a study of post-analysis software for immune sequencing data. Overall study results and limits: Elevated frequency relative to controls characterized four to six TRBV segments in patients, TRBV5-6, TRBV5-1 and TRBV20-1 among them.

TCR beta cDNA libraries included unique molecular identifiers. MiXCR, run by TCRdb on the PCR reads, gives a single entry per CDR3 protein. The sample has 820,000 or so distinct CDR3 sequences, roughly 50% seen once. For this clonotype: The antigen remains undetermined. This could be a read error, since a much larger clone is one nucleotide away.

CDR3 length equals 15 residues. The germline V gene encodes CDR1 MGHDK and CDR2 SYGVNS. The V gene end was trimmed by 4 bases and the J gene end by 1 base; junction bases not matched to a gene: 7. Material: blood. The chain couples TRBV25-1 to TRBJ2-7, with 7 bases matching TRBD1. The receptor was isolated from a girl between 5 and 17 years old with multiple sclerosis. In DNA, the CDR3 is TGTGCCAGCAGTGTCGCGAACAGGGGATCCTACGAGCAGTACTTC. It codes for CASSVANRGSYEQYF.